What follows describes a single T cell receptor (beta chain). Its cognate antigen is unknown. Here immunoSEQ multiplex PCR was the method, and the copy in TCRdb shows in-frame clones only, minus some. The sample includes a few million clones, more than 80% of them seen just once. J was trimmed by 3 bases and V by 6 bases; bases with no gene match: 11. Germline assignment: CDR1 MNHNS and CDR2 SASEGT. This CDR3 contains 15 residues. The entry originates in a study of shared clonotypes between healthy human individuals. Study-wide results and limits: Memory subsets had estimated richness that was generally smaller than that of naive subsets.

The gene calls are TRBV6-1 and TRBJ2-7; TRBD1 matches at 7 bases. The sequence was collected from a man aged 18 to 30 in good health. Sequencing was done on a sample of naive CD4+ T cells sorted from blood. Subset of the sample: CD45RA+ positively selected. CDR3 amino acids: CASREQGLGHYEQYF. CDR3 sequence (DNA): TGTGCCAGCAGGGAACAGGGGTTGGGCCACTACGAGCAGTACTTC.